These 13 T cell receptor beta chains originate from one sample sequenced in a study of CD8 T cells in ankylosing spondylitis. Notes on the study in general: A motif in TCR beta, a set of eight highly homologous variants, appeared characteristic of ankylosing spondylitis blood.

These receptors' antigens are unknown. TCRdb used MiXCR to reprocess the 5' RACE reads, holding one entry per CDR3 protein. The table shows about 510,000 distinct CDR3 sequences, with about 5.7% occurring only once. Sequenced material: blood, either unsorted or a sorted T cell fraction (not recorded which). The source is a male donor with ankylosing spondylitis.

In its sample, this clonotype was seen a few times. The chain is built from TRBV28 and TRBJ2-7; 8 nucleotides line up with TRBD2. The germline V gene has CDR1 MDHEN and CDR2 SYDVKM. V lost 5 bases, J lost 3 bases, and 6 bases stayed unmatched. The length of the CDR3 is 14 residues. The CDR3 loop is CASSPERGSYEQYF. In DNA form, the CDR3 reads TGTGCCAGCAGTCCGGAGCGGGGGAGCTACGAGCAGTACTTC.

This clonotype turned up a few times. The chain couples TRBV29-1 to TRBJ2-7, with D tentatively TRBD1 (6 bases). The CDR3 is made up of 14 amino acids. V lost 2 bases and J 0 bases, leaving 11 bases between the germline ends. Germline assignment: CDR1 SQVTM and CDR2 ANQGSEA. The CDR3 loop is CSVEHRDTSYEQYF. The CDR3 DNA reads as TGCAGCGTTGAACACAGGGACACCTCCTACGAGCAGTACTTC.

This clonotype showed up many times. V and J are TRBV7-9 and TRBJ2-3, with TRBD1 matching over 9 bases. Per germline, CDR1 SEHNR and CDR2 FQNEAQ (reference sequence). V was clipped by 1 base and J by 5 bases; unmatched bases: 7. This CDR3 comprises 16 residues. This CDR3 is CASSLVTGGFQDTQYF. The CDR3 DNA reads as TGTGCCAGCAGCTTAGTAACAGGGGGCTTTCAAGATACGCAGTATTTT.

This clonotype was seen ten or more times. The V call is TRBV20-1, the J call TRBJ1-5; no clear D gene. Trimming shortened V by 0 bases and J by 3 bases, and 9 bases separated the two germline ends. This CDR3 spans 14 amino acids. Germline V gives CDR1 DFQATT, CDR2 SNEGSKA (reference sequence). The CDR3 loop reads CSARDQRANQPQHF. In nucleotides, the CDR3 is TGCAGTGCTAGAGATCAGAGGGCCAATCAGCCCCAGCATTTT.

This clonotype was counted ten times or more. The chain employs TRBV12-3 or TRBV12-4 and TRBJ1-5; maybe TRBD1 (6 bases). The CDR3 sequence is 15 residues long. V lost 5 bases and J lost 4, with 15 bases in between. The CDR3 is CASSPRGGWNQPQHF. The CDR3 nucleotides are TGTGCCAGCAGTCCCCGTGGGGGCTGGAATCAGCCCCAGCATTTT.

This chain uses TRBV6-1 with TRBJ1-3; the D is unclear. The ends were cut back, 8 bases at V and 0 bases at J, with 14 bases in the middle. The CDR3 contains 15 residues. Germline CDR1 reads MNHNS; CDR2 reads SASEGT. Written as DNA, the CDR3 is TGTGCCAGCTGGGCCCGTCGAAGCTCTGGAAACACCATATATTTT. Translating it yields CASWARRSSGNTIYF.

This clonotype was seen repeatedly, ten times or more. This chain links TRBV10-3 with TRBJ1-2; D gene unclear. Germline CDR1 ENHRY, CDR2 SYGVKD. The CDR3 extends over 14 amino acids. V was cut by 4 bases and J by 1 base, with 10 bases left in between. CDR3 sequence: CAISGGIFNYGYTF. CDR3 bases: TGTGCCATCAGTGGTGGCATCTTTAACTATGGCTACACCTTC.

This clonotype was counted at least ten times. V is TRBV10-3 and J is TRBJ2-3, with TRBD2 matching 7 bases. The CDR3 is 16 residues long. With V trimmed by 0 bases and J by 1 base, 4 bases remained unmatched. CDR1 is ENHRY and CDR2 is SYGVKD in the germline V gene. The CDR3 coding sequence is TGTGCCATCAGTGAGTCGCCTAGCGGTGGCACAGATACGCAGTATTTT. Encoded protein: CAISESPSGGTDTQYF.

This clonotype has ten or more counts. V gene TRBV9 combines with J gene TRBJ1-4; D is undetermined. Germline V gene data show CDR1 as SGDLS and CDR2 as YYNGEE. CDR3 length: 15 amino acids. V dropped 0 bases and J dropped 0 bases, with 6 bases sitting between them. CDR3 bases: TGTGCCAGCAGCGTAGACCCAGCAACTAATGAAAAACTGTTTTTT. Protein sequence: CASSVDPATNEKLFF.

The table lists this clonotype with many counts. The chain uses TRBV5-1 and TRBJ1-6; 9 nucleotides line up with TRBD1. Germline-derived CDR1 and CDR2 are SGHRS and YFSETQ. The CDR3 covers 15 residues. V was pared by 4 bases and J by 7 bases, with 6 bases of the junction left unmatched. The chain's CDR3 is CASSAGQGLNSPLHF. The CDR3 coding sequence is TGCGCCAGCAGCGCTGGACAGGGGTTGAATTCACCCCTCCACTTT.

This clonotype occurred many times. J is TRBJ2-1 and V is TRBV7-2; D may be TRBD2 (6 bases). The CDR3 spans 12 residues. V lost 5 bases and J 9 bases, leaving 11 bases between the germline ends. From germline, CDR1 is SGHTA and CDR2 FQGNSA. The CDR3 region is CASSVTRGEQFF. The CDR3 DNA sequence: TGTGCCAGCAGCGTGACTAGGGGTGAGCAGTTCTTC.

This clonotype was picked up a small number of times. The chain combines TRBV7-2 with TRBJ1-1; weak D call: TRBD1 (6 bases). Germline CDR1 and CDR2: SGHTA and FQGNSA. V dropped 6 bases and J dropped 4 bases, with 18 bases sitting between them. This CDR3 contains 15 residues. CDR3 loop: CASRPPTGIGTEAFF. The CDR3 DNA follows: TGTGCCAGCAGACCTCCCACAGGGATTGGCACTGAAGCTTTCTTT.

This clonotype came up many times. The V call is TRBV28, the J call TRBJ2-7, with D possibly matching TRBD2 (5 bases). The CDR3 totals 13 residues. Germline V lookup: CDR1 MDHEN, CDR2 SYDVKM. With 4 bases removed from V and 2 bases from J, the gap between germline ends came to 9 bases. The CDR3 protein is CASSSGRAYEQYF. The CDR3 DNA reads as TGTGCCAGCAGTTCGGGAAGAGCCTACGAGCAGTACTTC. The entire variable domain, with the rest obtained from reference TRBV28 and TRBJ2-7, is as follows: DVKVTQSSRYLVKRTGEKVFLECVQDMDHENMFWYRQDPGLGLRLIYFSYDVKMKEKGDIPEGYSVSREKKERFSLILESASTNQTSMYLCASSSGRAYEQYFGPGTRLTVT.